This T cell receptor (beta chain) derives from a study of OX40 agonist ivuxolimab in advanced cancers. About the research overall: A mean age of around 63 years, range roughly 23 to 79, was recorded, and 80% to 90% were male.

This table comes from immunoSEQ multiplex PCR, and its TCRdb copy is limited to in-frame clones, with some not included. The sample holds tens of thousands of clones, about 88% seen once. Study-level results: At doses 0.1 to 3.0 mg/kg, CD4+ and CD8+ clones expanded.

Samples were taken at baseline and on day 1 of cycles 4 and 7. The germline CDR1 and CDR2 sequences are SGHTA and FQGNSA. V was shortened by 7 bases and J by 6 bases, with 15 bases between the two germline ends. The CDR3 extends over 14 amino acids. A remark on this clone: Its antigen is still unknown.

The material was CD4+ or CD8+ T cells sorted from blood, obtained in a trial of the OX40 agonist ivuxolimab. This clonotype originated in an adult with an advanced solid tumor such as melanoma, head and neck, liver or kidney cancer. The chain combines TRBV7-2 with TRBJ2-2, with D possibly matching TRBD1 (5 bases). The CDR3 protein is CASNKGRAPGELFF. The CDR3, as DNA: TGTGCCAGCAACAAAGGCAGGGCCCCCGGGGAGCTGTTTTTT. Full variable domain (rest looked up from reference TRBV7-2 and TRBJ2-2): GAGVSQSPSNKVTEKGKDVELRCDPISGHTALYWYRQSLGQGLEFLIYFQGNSAPDKSGLPSDRFSAERTGGSVSTLTIQRTQQEDSAVYLCASNKGRAPGELFFGEGSRLTVL.